This T cell receptor beta chain was sequenced in a study of Ad26.COV2.S vaccination and SARS-CoV-2 variants. As for the study in general: Intramuscular Ad26.COV2.S doses were given once or twice, 56 days apart.

Here immunoSEQ multiplex PCR was the method, and the copy in TCRdb shows in-frame clones only, minus some. Among hundreds of thousands of clones, around nine tenths were seen once, and the ten largest hold about 11%. This sample's treatment: 15 to 20 received Ad26.COV2.S at low or high dose, single or two shots; 5 received placebo; per-sample allocation not given. Sampling occurred on day 63 after the first vaccine or placebo injection. Germline loops: CDR1 LGHDT, CDR2 YNNKEL (reference sequence). V was pared by 0 bases and J by 3 bases, with 5 bases between. The CDR3 runs to 13 residues. The chain has TRBV3-1 (or the pseudogene TRBV3-2) and TRBJ1-2; no firm D call. The source of this sequence is a person between 18 and 65 years old who received the Ad26.COV2.S COVID-19 vaccine or a placebo. This specimen was peripheral blood, taken in a trial of Ad26.COV2.S vaccine versus placebo. Here the CDR3 reads CASSQELYYGYTF. DNA for the CDR3: TGTGCCAGCAGCCAAGAGCTATACTATGGCTACACCTTC.